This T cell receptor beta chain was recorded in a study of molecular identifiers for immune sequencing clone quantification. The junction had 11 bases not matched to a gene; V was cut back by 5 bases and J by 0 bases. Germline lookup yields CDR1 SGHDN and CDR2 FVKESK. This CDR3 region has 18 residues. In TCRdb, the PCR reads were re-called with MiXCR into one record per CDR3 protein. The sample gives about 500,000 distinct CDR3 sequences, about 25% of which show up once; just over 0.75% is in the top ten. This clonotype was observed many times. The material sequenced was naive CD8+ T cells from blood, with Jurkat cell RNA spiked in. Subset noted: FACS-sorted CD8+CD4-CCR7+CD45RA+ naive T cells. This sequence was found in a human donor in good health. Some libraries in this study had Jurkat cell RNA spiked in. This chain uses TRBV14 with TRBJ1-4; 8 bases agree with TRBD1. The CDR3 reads CASSDGQGIPATNEKLFF. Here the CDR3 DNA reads TGTGCCAGCAGCGATGGACAGGGTATCCCCGCAACTAATGAAAAACTGTTTTTT. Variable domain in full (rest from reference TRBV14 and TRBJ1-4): EAGVTQFPSHSVIEKGQTVTLRCDPISGHDNLYWYRRVMGKEIKFLLHFVKESKQDESGMPNNRFLAERTGGTYSTLKVQPAELEDSGVYFCASSDGQGIPATNEKLFFGSGTQLSVL.